Listed below are T cell receptor beta chains from one sample, sequenced in a study of cytomegalovirus exposure and HLA in healthy donors. The repertoire was sequenced with immunoSEQ multiplex PCR; TCRdb's copy has only in-frame clones and lacks some. The sample data list roughly 190,000 clones. The sequenced material came from PBMCs. The receptor source for this set is a woman between 18 and 30 years old in good health and CMV-seropositive. Both conserved end residues are part of each CDR3. The D gene is left open where the match is weak.

j_gene | v_gene | d_gene | CDR3nt | CDR3aa
TRBJ2-1 | TRBV6-4 | NA | TGTGCCAGCAGTGAGGAGGGTCTCTCCTACAATGAGCAGTTCTTC | CASSEEGLSYNEQFF
TRBJ1-3 | TRBV6-1 | TRBD1 | TGTGCCAGCCGGACAGGGACGGGAAACACCATATATTTT | CASRTGTGNTIYF
TRBJ1-2 | TRBV5-1 | TRBD1 | TGCGCCAGCAGCTCATACTCAGGGGGCCCGGAAGGCTACACCTTC | CASSSYSGGPEGYTF
TRBJ2-7 | TRBV28 | TRBD1 | TGTGCCAGCAGTTTATCGGGACAGGGCACGGGCGAGCAGTACTTC | CASSLSGQGTGEQYF
TRBJ2-7 | TRBV19 | TRBD2 | TGTGCCAGTAGTATGGGGACTAGCGGGAGTGACGAGCAGTACTTC | CASSMGTSGSDEQYF
TRBJ1-5 | TRBV19 | NA | TGTGCCAGTAGTATTTCGACTGGTAGCAATCAGCCCCAGCATTTT | CASSISTGSNQPQHF
TRBJ1-1 | TRBV7-2 | NA | TGTGCCAGCGGCAGGGACTTCTGGGGGACTTTCTTT | CASGRDFWGTFF
TRBJ2-1 | TRBV6-5 | TRBD2 | TGTGCCAGCAGTCCGACCCCCCCGGGACTAGGGCAGTTCTTC | CASSPTPPGLGQFF
TRBJ2-3 | TRBV5-1 | TRBD1 | TGCGCCAGCAGTGGGACAGGGACCCCCTCGGATACGCAGTATTTT | CASSGTGTPSDTQYF
TRBJ2-3 | TRBV4-2 | NA | TGTGCCAGCAGCCAAGGTCCAGCCACTAGATTTATCACAGATACGCAGTATTTT | CASSQGPATRFITDTQYF
TRBJ1-2 | TRBV9 | NA | TGTGCCAGCAGCGCCCCCGGTCGGGGCTACACCTTC | CASSAPGRGYTF
TRBJ2-1 | TRBV5-1 | TRBD1 | TGCGCCAGCAGCTTAGCGGGACAGGGTGGAAATGAGCAGTTCTTC | CASSLAGQGGNEQFF
TRBJ2-3 | TRBV7-7 | NA | TGTGCTAGCAGCATCGACAAGAGCGATACGCAGTATTTT | CASSIDKSDTQYF
TRBJ1-5 | TRBV19 | TRBD1 | TGTGCCAGTAGTCGACCTTGGGACAGCTTCTATCAGCCCCAGCATTTT | CASSRPWDSFYQPQHF
TRBJ2-7 | TRBV4-1 | NA | TGCGCCAGCAGCCAAGATCTTCGGGGGTCCGAGCAGTACTTC | CASSQDLRGSEQYF
TRBJ2-5 | TRBV7-9 | TRBD2 | TGTGCCAGCAGCCAATGGACTAGCGGGGGCCCAGAGACCCAGTACTTC | CASSQWTSGGPETQYF
TRBJ2-7 | TRBV20-1 | NA | TGCAGTGCATTAGAGGCCTACGAGCAGTACTTC | CSALEAYEQYF
TRBJ2-3 | TRBV5-1 | TRBD2 | TGCGCCAGCAGGACTAGCGGCGCCAATACGGCAGATACGCAGTATTTT | CASRTSGANTADTQYF
TRBJ1-1 | TRBV6-1 | NA | TGTGCCAGCAGGGTTTCGGGGGGCCTTGAAGCTTTCTTT | CASRVSGGLEAFF
TRBJ2-1 | TRBV5-6 | TRBD2 | TGTGCCAGCAGCCTTAGCGGGGGCCCCTACAATGAGCAGTTCTTC | CASSLSGGPYNEQFF
TRBJ2-7 | TRBV7-9 | TRBD2 | TGTGCCAGCAGCTCCCCCCTCGAGACTAGCGGGGAGTCAGACGAGCAGTACTTC | CASSSPLETSGESDEQYF
TRBJ2-7 | TRBV2 | NA | TGTGCCAGCAGCCAGGGTCCCTACGAGCAGTACTTC | CASSQGPYEQYF
TRBJ1-4 | TRBV30 | NA | TGTGCCTGGAGTGAGGGGGTCGGTAATGAAAAACTGTTTTTT | CAWSEGVGNEKLFF
TRBJ2-7 | TRBV30 | TRBD1 | TGTGCCTGCAGAACTCCGGGACAGGCCTACGAGCAGTACTTC | CACRTPGQAYEQYF
TRBJ1-5 | TRBV7-9 | NA | TGTGCCAGCAGCTTAGAGCAGGGGTCATATAGCAATCAGCCCCAGCATTTT | CASSLEQGSYSNQPQHF
TRBJ2-7 | TRBV6-6 | NA | TGTGCCAGCAGTTACTCGACGGGGGAGCAGTACTTC | CASSYSTGEQYF
TRBJ2-1 | TRBV29-1 | TRBD2 | TGCAGCGTTGTAGGGGCGGGAGGGCCCAATGAGCAGTTCTTC | CSVVGAGGPNEQFF
TRBJ2-5 | TRBV2 | NA | TGTGCCAGCAGTGGGCCAGACCAAGAGACCCAGTACTTC | CASSGPDQETQYF
TRBJ1-2 | TRBV6-5 | TRBD1 | TGTGCCAGCAGTCAAGACAGGGGGGACTATGGCTACACCTTC | CASSQDRGDYGYTF
TRBJ1-3 | TRBV7-6 | NA | TGTGCCAGCAGCCCCGGGGTCCCCTCTGGAAACACCATATATTTT | CASSPGVPSGNTIYF
TRBJ2-5 | TRBV5-6 | NA | TGTGCCAGCTTGGGCAGAAAATATTCCCAAGAGACCCAGTACTTC | CASLGRKYSQETQYF
TRBJ1-4 | TRBV6-1 | NA | TGTGCCAGCAGTGAAACCCCCGGCGGTGAAAAACTGTTTTTT | CASSETPGGEKLFF
TRBJ2-2 | TRBV11-1 | TRBD2 | TGTGCCAGCAGCCCACCGGGGGGGCGGGGCACCGGGGAGCTGTTTTTT | CASSPPGGRGTGELFF
TRBJ1-5 | TRBV10-3 | TRBD1 | TGTGCCACCGCGGGACAGTACAATCAGCCCCAGCATTTT | CATAGQYNQPQHF
TRBJ1-2 | TRBV10-3 | NA | TGTGCCACCTCAGGGTCGGGGGAGAATGACTATGGCTACACCTTC | CATSGSGENDYGYTF
TRBJ1-2 | TRBV7-8 | NA | TGTGCCAGCAGCGGAGAGGGCAACTATGGCTACACCTTC | CASSGEGNYGYTF
TRBJ1-5 | TRBV6-5 | NA | TGTGCCAGCAGTACTGGTAGCAATCAGCCCCAGCATTTT | CASSTGSNQPQHF
TRBJ2-7 | TRBV5-1 | TRBD1 | TGCGCCAGCAGCTGGGGACAGGGAGGTAGCTACGAGCAGTACTTC | CASSWGQGGSYEQYF
TRBJ2-7 | TRBV27 | NA | TGTGCCAGCAGTTTATTACAGGGAGCCTACGAGCAGTACTTC | CASSLLQGAYEQYF
TRBJ1-2 | TRBV4-2 | TRBD1 | TGTGCCAGCAGCCAGGGGACAGACTATTATGGCTACACCTTC | CASSQGTDYYGYTF
TRBJ2-1 | TRBV15 | TRBD2 | TGTGCCACCATTAGCGGGGGCTCCTACAATGAGCAGTTCTTC | CATISGGSYNEQFF
TRBJ2-2 | TRBV6-6 | NA | TGTGCCAGCAGGCCCGGTATTAGTTCGCTAAGCGAGCTGTTTTTT | CASRPGISSLSELFF
TRBJ1-1 | TRBV2 | TRBD1 | TGTGCCAGCAGTGGACAGGGGGCTAGCACTGAAGCTTTCTTT | CASSGQGASTEAFF
TRBJ2-7 | TRBV6-5 | NA | TGTGCCAGCAGTTATACCGGCGGGGGCATGTACGAGCAGTACTTC | CASSYTGGGMYEQYF
TRBJ2-3 | TRBV7-3 | TRBD2 | TGTGCCAGCAGCGCCCGTAGGCTAGCGGGGGAGGATACGCAGTATTTT | CASSARRLAGEDTQYF
TRBJ1-2 | TRBV30 | NA | TGTGCCCGAACCAATGGACAGAACTATGGCTACACCTTC | CARTNGQNYGYTF
TRBJ2-1 | TRBV5-1 | TRBD1 | TGCGCCAGCAGATACGGGACAGGGTTTTATGAGCAGTTCTTC | CASRYGTGFYEQFF
TRBJ1-5 | TRBV9 | TRBD1 | TGTGCCAGCAGCCGGGACAGTAATCAGCCCCAGCATTTT | CASSRDSNQPQHF
TRBJ2-2 | TRBV9 | TRBD2 | TGTGCCAGCAGCGTAGGGAGCGGGGGGCCTTCGAACACCGGGGAGCTGTTTTTT | CASSVGSGGPSNTGELFF
TRBJ1-6 | TRBV5-5 | NA | TGTGCCAGCAGCTTCCAACCAGGGGATAGCTCCTATAATTCACCCCTCCACTTT | CASSFQPGDSSYNSPLHF
TRBJ2-7 | TRBV9 | TRBD1 | TGTGCCAGCAGCACAGGGGGCCAGGGCTACGAGCAGTACTTC | CASSTGGQGYEQYF